The rows below give T cell receptor beta chains drawn from one sample of a study of preoperative IRX-2 immunotherapy in early breast cancer. Measured with immunoSEQ multiplex PCR; TCRdb has only the in-frame clones, and not every one. Among approximately 27,000 clones listed, 75% to 85% were seen once. Specimen: lymph node tissue, collected after IRX-2 immunotherapy. All receptors come from a human donor with breast cancer. CDR3s include the opening cysteine and the closing phenylalanine or tryptophan.

J,V,CDR3
TRBJ2-5,TRBV11-3,CASSSHGGGQETQYF
TRBJ2-7,TRBV18,CASSPRQGMGYEQYF
TRBJ1-6,TRBV28,CASSLGFSPLHF
TRBJ1-4,TRBV19,CASSIDLTNEKLFF
TRBJ1-4,TRBV28,CASSPPGAGEKLFF
TRBJ1-2,TRBV19,CASSSGGFGYTF
TRBJ1-2,TRBV27,CASSLSTGGAFYGYTF
TRBJ2-2,TRBV12-5,CATLPPKQVNTGELFF
TRBJ2-6,TRBV19,CASSIDGRSSGANVLTF
TRBJ1-2,TRBV14,CASSPLGGAPGYTF
TRBJ1-1,TRBV10-2,CASRPSRRENTEAFF
TRBJ2-5,TRBV2,CASSESTGSGILETQYF
TRBJ2-1,TRBV5-1,CASSLASHRSEQFF
TRBJ1-4,TRBV30,CAWSAPRGTAPLFF
TRBJ1-5,TRBV28,CASSDRGRRGQPQHF
TRBJ1-2,TRBV10-2,CASSSQGPYGYTF
TRBJ1-1,TRBV11-3,CASSLLTGGLSEAFF
TRBJ1-6,TRBV30,CAWRFRGRNSPLHF
TRBJ2-1,TRBV19,CASSQGGIRLNEQFF
TRBJ1-1,TRBV5-1,CASSLGDRVNTEAFF
TRBJ2-2,TRBV29-1,CSVGHPYNTGELFF
TRBJ2-6,TRBV18,CASSPQGAGANVLTF
TRBJ2-1,TRBV12-5,CASGLVQAVAGAYNEQFF
TRBJ2-2,TRBV19,CASNGGRVGELFF
TRBJ1-2,TRBV6-8,CASSVLGGYGYTF
TRBJ2-2,TRBV4-1,CASSHPGTAITGELFF
TRBJ2-7,TRBV14,CASSQDSIRDRVYEQYF
TRBJ1-1,TRBV19,CASSINSGQDNTEAFF
TRBJ2-1,TRBV19,CASSIKGQGNEQFF
TRBJ1-6,TRBV10-2,CASSDIIRRNSPLHF
TRBJ1-4,TRBV23-1,CASTPEPTNEKLFF
TRBJ2-7,TRBV18,CASSPNQGTLYEQYF
TRBJ2-1,TRBV28,CASSSPRGRAYNEQFF
TRBJ2-3,TRBV29-1,CSVATGGSTDTQYF
TRBJ1-2,TRBV19,CASSPTRREPLGGYTF
TRBJ1-2,TRBV18,CASSPQRTNYGYTF
TRBJ1-1,TRBV15,CATSRGGAANTEAFF
TRBJ2-6,TRBV19,CATLGGFYSGANVLTF
TRBJ2-3,TRBV18,CASSALAGESTDTQYF
TRBJ1-1,TRBV29-1,CSVDGKGARTEAFF
TRBJ1-2,TRBV19,CASSPVSGGGIGYTF
TRBJ1-2,TRBV6-8,CASSDYKEGQRGYTF
TRBJ2-7,TRBV12-5,CASGKQPREQYF
TRBJ1-6,TRBV18,CASSSGARNSPLHF
TRBJ1-5,TRBV9,CASRTGGQPQHF
TRBJ1-1,TRBV19,CASSNPPPGNTEAFF
TRBJ1-1,TRBV11-3,CASSQQIGGTNTEAFF
TRBJ2-5,TRBV19,CASSPRTWAETQYF
TRBJ2-7,TRBV6-8,CASSSVLETGGYEQYF
TRBJ1-3,TRBV19,CASRKWGQSSGNTIYF
TRBJ2-1,TRBV15,CATSNDVTSPIRGYNEQFF
TRBJ1-1,TRBV30,CAWTRGVGTEAFF
TRBJ1-1,TRBV18,CASSPGQGYTEAFF